This T cell receptor (beta chain) came from a study of OX40 agonist ivuxolimab in advanced cancers. Some background on the complete study: Ivuxolimab was a fully human IgG2 agonistic monoclonal antibody targeting the costimulatory receptor OX40 (CD134). Partial responses occurred in three dose-escalation patients, of whom one had hepatocellular carcinoma and two had cutaneous melanoma. The paper covers the monotherapy dose-escalation part of the phase I ivuxolimab trial, which included N of about 56 patients. Of the roughly 52 patients in dose escalation, approximately 20 had hepatocellular carcinoma, approximately 15 had melanoma, 9 had renal cell carcinoma and 9 had head and neck cancer. Intravenous ivuxolimab was administered to patients every 2 weeks at six dose levels: 0.01, 0.1, 0.3, 1.5, 3 and 10 mg/kg. The purpose of peripheral TCRbeta sequencing was to test whether ivuxolimab changed TCR sequence diversity and led to clonal T-cell expansion. Patients were allowed to have had prior anti-PD-1, anti-PD-L1 or anti-CTLA-4 therapy, and less than 45% of the dose-escalation patients had previously received checkpoint inhibitors. A male proportion of roughly 80% and a mean age of approximately 58 years, ranging from about 23 to 90, were recorded for the dose-escalation cohort. Findings and caveats that apply to the study as a whole: Low levels of normalized T-cell clonal expansion were also shown by some nonresponding patients. At doses of 0.1 to 3.0 mg/kg, clonal expansion of both CD4+ and CD8+ T cells in blood was seen between baseline and week 6. In the 0.1-3.0 mg/kg groups, partial responders were among the patients with the lowest normalized peripheral clonal expansion, particularly in CD8+ T cells. Antigen specificity was not determined for the clonally expanded peripheral T cells. After ivuxolimab, CD8+ T cells had more expanded clones than CD4+ T cells on average.

Patients with a history of autoimmune disease or receiving systemic immunosuppression were excluded from the trial. Peripheral blood for TCR sequencing was drawn from every dose cohort at baseline, at cycle 4 day 1 and at cycle 7 day 1. Samples were obtained from an open-label, multicenter, first-in-human phase I dose-escalation trial of ivuxolimab. Adults with locally advanced or metastatic melanoma, renal cell carcinoma, hepatocellular carcinoma or head and neck squamous cell carcinoma were enrolled in the trial. CD4+ and CD8+ T cells were sorted separately from peripheral blood before TCR sequencing. To sequence the TCRbeta CDR3 region, genomic DNA was isolated from the sorted cells. TCRbeta CDR3 regions were sequenced using the immunoSEQ Assay. TCRdb holds this immuneACCESS table with in-frame rearrangements only. Some clones are missing; in checked studies, unresolved V genes explain under half, and the rest has no known cause. For this sample the table gives about 100,000 clones, of which approximately 90% were detected only once. Under 0.85% of the sample comes from the top ten.

A word on this clone: What antigen it recognizes has not been identified. There are no base qualities to consult, and no much larger clone falls within one base.

This TCR came from an adult with an advanced solid tumor such as melanoma, head and neck, liver or kidney cancer. This specimen was CD4+ or CD8+ T cells sorted from blood, taken in a trial of the OX40 agonist ivuxolimab.

The DNA sequence is given as TGTGCCATCGCGGACTACTCCTACGAGCAGTACTTC. This codes for CAIADYSYEQYF. The V gene is TRBV10-3 and the J gene is TRBJ2-5; a weak D assignment points to TRBD2 (6 bases agree). The DNA end favors TRBJ2-7, so the J call may be wrong. Including cysteine and phenylalanine, the CDR3 has 12 amino acids. Of all the DNA, just the CDR3 is kept, 36 bases in frame from base 1. CDR1 and CDR2, per the germline V gene, are ENHRY and SYGVKD.